These 17 T cell receptor beta chains share one sample of origin, sequenced in a study of technical replicates of blood from a few donors. Produced via immunoSEQ multiplex PCR; TCRdb's table is partial and in-frame only. The sample has 85,000 to 95,000 clones, almost 97% seen once. The sample consisted of T cells isolated from PBMCs. The source is a human donor in good health.

The genes are TRBV7-8 and TRBJ2-7, with D perhaps TRBD1 (6 bases). The germline V gene encodes CDR1 SGHVS and CDR2 FQNEAQ. V was shortened by 5 bases and J by 3 bases, with 23 bases between the two germline ends. The CDR3 length is 17 residues. Here the CDR3 reads CASSARSGRGLYYEQYF. CDR3 in DNA: TGTGCCAGCAGCGCAAGGAGTGGCAGGGGCCTATACTACGAGCAGTACTTC.

The rearrangement uses TRBV10-3 and TRBJ2-3, with D hard to call. Germline V gene data show CDR1 as ENHRY and CDR2 as SYGVKD. Trimming left V 9 bases short and J 6 bases short, with 10 bases between. The CDR3 spans 11 residues. CDR3 region: CAIRSEDTQYF. In nucleotides, the CDR3 is TGTGCCATACGGAGCGAGGATACGCAGTATTTT.

CDR3 amino acids: CSVEVQDFYEQYF. CDR3 sequence (DNA): TGCAGCGTTGAGGTCCAGGATTTCTACGAGCAGTACTTC. The chain joins TRBV29-1 to TRBJ2-5; the D is unclear. The tail of the sequence fits TRBJ2-7 better, so the J call may be wrong. This CDR3 has 13 residues. Germline V gene sequence: CDR1 SQVTM, CDR2 ANQGSEA.

The chain combines TRBV27 with TRBJ1-5; D possibly corresponds to TRBD1 (5 bases). CDR3 size: 16 residues. Deletions cut 5 bases from V and 0 bases from J, with 14 bases between. CDR1 is MNHEY, CDR2 SMNVEV, per germline (reference sequence). The CDR3 reads CASSPNWGYSNQPQHF. As DNA, the CDR3 is TGTGCCAGCAGTCCCAACTGGGGCTATAGCAATCAGCCCCAGCATTTT.

The V gene is TRBV4-1, the J gene TRBJ1-5; D gene uncertain. CDR3 length equals 16 residues. V was shortened by 0 bases and J by 7 bases, with 16 bases between the two germline ends. Germline V gene lookup returns CDR1 MGHRA and CDR2 YSYEKL. This CDR3 reads CASSQDLGSEWQPQHF. DNA for the CDR3: TGCGCCAGCAGCCAAGATTTAGGCAGCGAGTGGCAGCCCCAGCATTTT.

The chain recombines TRBV13 with TRBJ1-2; TRBD1 is a possible D gene (5 bases). The CDR3 runs 15 residues. CDR1 PRHDT and CDR2 FYEKMQ come from the germline V gene (reference sequence). V lost 5 bases, J lost 7 bases, and 20 bases lay in between. The CDR3 here is CASSRRGGNWSGYTF. In nucleotides, the CDR3 is TGTGCCAGCAGCCGGCGGGGGGGGAATTGGAGTGGCTACACCTTC.

The chain recombines TRBV15 with TRBJ2-7; the match to TRBD1 covers 8 bases. With V trimmed by 5 bases and J by 2 bases, 2 bases remained unmatched. The CDR3 extends over 13 amino acids. Germline loops: CDR1 LNHNV, CDR2 YYDKDF (reference sequence). The CDR3 region has the DNA TGTGCCACCAGCGGACAGGGAGCCTACGAGCAGTACTTC. Translated: CATSGQGAYEQYF.

V and J are TRBV11-3 and TRBJ2-3, with 10 bases matching TRBD2. The V segment lost 5 bases and the J segment 0 bases; nucleotides outside the gene matches: 8. CDR3 length: 17 residues. CDR1 is SGHNT, CDR2 YENEEA, per germline. The CDR3 is CASSPGLARFSTDTQYF. The CDR3 region has the DNA TGTGCCAGCAGCCCGGGACTAGCGAGATTTAGCACAGATACGCAGTATTTT.

The chain is built from TRBV19 and TRBJ1-5; TRBD1 agrees at 8 bases. Germline values: CDR1 LNHDA, CDR2 SQIVND (reference sequence). This CDR3 contains 18 residues. The V segment lost 6 bases and the J segment 7 bases; nucleotides outside the gene matches: 20. CDR3 coding DNA: TGTGCCAGTAGCCTAAGGAGACTTCTCGGACAGGGAGGACAGCCCCAGCATTTT. Protein sequence: CASSLRRLLGQGGQPQHF.

The chain carries TRBV7-6 and TRBJ2-3; D is perhaps TRBD1 (5 bases). The V gene's germline CDR1 is SGHVS and CDR2 FNYEAQ. Trimming left V 3 bases short and J 2 bases short, with 9 bases between. This CDR3 has 14 amino acids. The CDR3 bases are TGTGCCAGCAGCTTTGACAGCTACACAGATACGCAGTATTTT. Amino acids: CASSFDSYTDTQYF.

The chain carries TRBV9 and TRBJ2-5, with 10 bases identical to TRBD2. J lost 4 bases, V lost 0 bases, and 6 bases had no gene match. Germline assignment: CDR1 SGDLS and CDR2 YYNGEE. The CDR3 is 16 amino acids. In nucleotides, the CDR3 is TGTGCCAGCAGCGTAGGAAGTCTAGCGGGAGTAGAGACCCAGTACTTC. Its protein is CASSVGSLAGVETQYF.

The V and J genes are TRBV6-5 and TRBJ2-1; 9 bases align to TRBD2. Germline CDR1 MNHEY, CDR2 SVGAGI. This CDR3 is 13 amino acids long. The V segment lost 8 bases and the J segment 6 bases; nucleotides outside the gene matches: 5. CDR3 loop: CASLSGRSNEQFF. CDR3 DNA sequence: TGTGCCAGCCTCAGCGGGAGGAGCAATGAGCAGTTCTTC.

The chain recombines TRBV4-2 with TRBJ2-7, with a tentative D call TRBD2 (6 bases). V lost 4 bases and J lost 4, with 11 bases in between. From germline, CDR1 is LGHNA and CDR2 YNFKEQ. The length of the CDR3 is 13 residues. CDR3 sequence: CASSRDSDYEQYF. The CDR3 nucleotides are TGTGCCAGCAGCCGGGACTCCGATTACGAGCAGTACTTC.

This rearrangement joins TRBV6-1 to TRBJ2-7; no reliable D call. Per germline, CDR1 MNHNS and CDR2 SASEGT. Trimming cost V 3 bases and J 3 bases, with 3 bases left between them. This CDR3 has 11 residues. CDR3 sequence (DNA): TGTGCCAGCAGTGACGGCTACGAGCAGTACTTC. It yields the protein CASSDGYEQYF.

The chain joins TRBV9 to TRBJ1-4; 10 nucleotides agree with TRBD1. The CDR3 has 14 amino acids. Germline CDR1 SGDLS, CDR2 YYNGEE. The J segment lost 8 bases and the V segment lost 2 bases, leaving 3 bases of the junction unmatched. The CDR3 region has the DNA TGTGCCAGCAGCGTGGACAGGGGGGGAGAAAAACTGTTTTTT. It translates to CASSVDRGGEKLFF. Filled out from reference TRBV9 and TRBJ1-4, the complete variable domain reads DSGVTQTPKHLITATGQRVTLRCSPRSGDLSVYWYQQSLDQGLQFLIQYYNGEERAKGNILERFSAQQFPDLHSELNLSSLELGDSALYFCASSVDRGGEKLFFGSGTQLSVL.

The rearrangement uses TRBV9 and TRBJ2-1, with 13 bases identical to TRBD2. The J segment lost 9 bases and the V segment lost 4 bases, leaving 10 bases of the junction unmatched. This CDR3 comprises 16 residues. Germline CDR1 is SGDLS and CDR2 is YYNGEE. CDR3 loop: CASSLFGTSGMGEQFF. The CDR3 DNA reads as TGTGCCAGCAGCCTATTTGGGACTAGCGGGATGGGTGAGCAGTTCTTC.

The rearrangement joins TRBV14 to TRBJ2-2; 9 bases align to TRBD1. V was clipped by 1 base and J by 5 bases; unmatched bases: 2. This CDR3 has 15 residues. Per germline, CDR1 SGHDN and CDR2 FVKESK. The CDR3: CASSQGDRATGELFF. In DNA, the CDR3 is TGTGCCAGCAGCCAAGGGGACAGGGCTACCGGGGAGCTGTTTTTT.